These 4 T cell receptor beta chains came from one sample sequenced in a study of cytomegalovirus exposure and HLA in healthy donors. Produced via immunoSEQ multiplex PCR; TCRdb's table is partial and in-frame only. The sample holds about 88,000 clones, less than 90% seen once. The sample was PBMCs. Source of these receptors: a woman under 30 in good health and CMV-seropositive.

V usage is TRBV28 and J usage is TRBJ2-3; 9 bases are a match to TRBD1. The V gene's germline CDR1 is MDHEN and CDR2 SYDVKM. V lost 8 bases, J lost 4 bases, and 7 bases stayed unmatched. This CDR3 contains 14 residues. The CDR3, as DNA: TGTGCCAGCCTACCGGGACAGGGCCCAGATACGCAGTATTTT. This gives the protein CASLPGQGPDTQYF.

Written as DNA, the CDR3 is TGTGCCAGCACGTTGACAGGGGGAAACACCATATATTTT. Residues: CASTLTGGNTIYF. The chain joins TRBV9 to TRBJ1-3, with TRBD1 identical over 7 bases. This CDR3 is 13 amino acids long. CDR1 and CDR2 (germline): SGDLS, YYNGEE. J lost 4 bases, V lost 6 bases, and 4 bases had no gene match.

The J gene is TRBJ1-2, the V gene TRBV19, with TRBD1 matching over 10 bases. The V segment lost 5 bases and the J segment 7 bases; nucleotides outside the gene matches: 4. Germline V CDR1 and CDR2: LNHDA, SQIVND (reference sequence). The CDR3 has 13 residues. The CDR3 DNA reads TGTGCCAGTAGTCCGACAGGGGGCCCTGGCTACACCTTC. Amino acids: CASSPTGGPGYTF. The variable domain in full, with the rest retrieved from reference TRBV19 and TRBJ1-2, is DGGITQSPKYLFRKEGQNVTLSCEQNLNHDAMYWYRQDPGQGLRLIYYSQIVNDFQKGDIAEGYSVSREKKESFPLTVTSAQKNPTAFYLCASSPTGGPGYTFGSGTRLTVV.

This clone was observed a single time. V usage is TRBV5-1 and J usage is TRBJ2-5; TRBD1 is a possible D gene (6 bases). The germline V gene encodes CDR1 SGHRS and CDR2 YFSETQ. The CDR3 contains 13 residues. The V gene lost 2 bases and the J gene lost 2 bases, with 7 bases spanning the gap. CDR3 nucleotides: TGCGCCAGCAGCTTTGGACAGCAAGAGACCCAGTACTTC. It translates to CASSFGQQETQYF.